Sequencing of this T cell receptor beta chain was carried out in a study of OX40 agonist ivuxolimab in advanced cancers. Across the study: Hepatocellular carcinoma, melanoma, renal cell or head and neck cancer was diagnosed in the dose-escalation patients. Males comprised over 80% of the group, whose mean age was about 60 years (range about 20 to 79).

To note about this clone: The antigen remains unidentified.

The junction had 2 bases not matched to a gene; V was cut back by 2 bases and J by 4 bases. The germline V gene has CDR1 KGHSH and CDR2 LQKENI. This CDR3 has 15 amino acids. Repertoires were generated with immunoSEQ multiplex PCR, while TCRdb's copy carries only in-frame clones and drops some. This sample has around 68,000 clones, with around 93% found just once. The study, taken as a whole, reports: With doses of 0.1-3.0 mg/kg, partial responders showed among the lowest clonal expansion.

The sample in question was CD4+ or CD8+ T cells sorted from blood, obtained in a trial of the OX40 agonist ivuxolimab. This TCR came from an adult with an advanced solid tumor such as melanoma, head and neck, liver or kidney cancer. This chain links TRBV18 with TRBJ2-3; 11 bases match TRBD1. CDR3: CASSPGGQGADTQYF. The CDR3 nucleotides read TGTGCCAGCTCACCAGGGGGACAGGGGGCAGATACGCAGTATTTT.